A single sample gave rise to the 13 T cell receptor beta chains below, sequenced in a study of T cell repertoires in cytomegalovirus infection. TCRdb reprocessed the reads with MiXCR, giving one entry per CDR3 protein. The table has 490,000 or so distinct CDR3 sequences, over 9% seen once; the top ten hold more than 8.5%. What was sequenced was PBMCs. The receptors stem from a human donor in good health (CMV status not recorded). Some clones in this sample may be carry-over from other donors' samples.

The J gene is TRBJ2-1, the V gene TRBV20-1, with a possible D match to TRBD2 (5 bases). Germline V gene lookup returns CDR1 DFQATT and CDR2 SNEGSKA (reference sequence). V was cut by 0 bases and J by 7 bases, with 22 bases left in between. This CDR3 is 17 amino acids long. The CDR3 DNA reads as TGCAGTGCTAGAGATGTTCAGCGACTAACTACGGGGAATGAGCAGTTCTTC. Encoded protein: CSARDVQRLTTGNEQFF.

This clonotype was detected ten times or more. This rearrangement joins TRBV2 to TRBJ1-2; perhaps TRBD1 as D (5 bases). The V gene's germline CDR1 is SNHLY and CDR2 FYNNEI. CDR3 size: 13 residues. V lost 4 bases and J 4 bases, leaving 10 bases between the germline ends. In DNA form, the CDR3 reads TGTGCCAGCAGTGGGGAGGACACCTATGGCTACACCTTC. It encodes CASSGEDTYGYTF.

Details on this clonotype: Compared with germline, one end of the junction differs, possibly owing to a read error. CDR3 sequence reads: CASSNGKTDTQYF. In nucleotides, the CDR3 is TGTGCTAGCAGCAACGGGAAAACAGATACGCAGTATTTT. The chain joins TRBV7-7 to TRBJ2-3; D possibly corresponds to TRBD2 (5 bases). From germline, CDR1 is SSHAT and CDR2 FNYEAQ (reference sequence). This CDR3 is 13 amino acids long.

In this sample, this clonotype turned up many times. V gene TRBV11-2 combines with J gene TRBJ2-6; tentatively, D is TRBD1 (6 bases). The V gene lost 5 bases and the J gene lost 4 bases, with 27 bases spanning the gap. This CDR3 is built from 20 residues. Looked up from germline, CDR1 is SGHAT and CDR2 is FQNNGV. Here the CDR3 reads CASSPWGLRAPPAGANVLTF. The CDR3 bases are TGTGCCAGCAGCCCGTGGGGGCTGAGGGCCCCTCCGGCAGGGGCCAACGTCCTGACTTTC.

This clonotype was found a few times. The chain uses TRBV20-1 and TRBJ1-5; possibly TRBD1 for D (6 bases). The germline V gene has CDR1 DFQATT and CDR2 SNEGSKA (reference sequence). CDR3 length: 12 amino acids. V dropped 3 bases and J dropped 6 bases, with 9 bases sitting between them. Here the CDR3 reads CSARRGGQPQHF. Written as DNA, the CDR3 is TGCAGTGCTAGGCGAGGGGGTCAGCCCCAGCATTTT.

The V call is TRBV29-1, the J call TRBJ2-3; TRBD2 aligns across 9 bases. From germline, CDR1 is SQVTM and CDR2 ANQGSEA. CDR3 length: 15 residues. Losses at the gene ends were 3 bases for V and 4 bases for J; bases not matched to a gene: 8. CDR3 coding DNA: TGCAGCGTTGAGGGAGCGGGGGGTACCGCAGATACGCAGTATTTT. Translation gives CSVEGAGGTADTQYF.

This clonotype was recorded many times. For the CDR3, the DNA is TGCAGTGCTAGAGATCTGGTGACAGGGGAAGGAGATGGCTACACCTTC. Translated, it gives CSARDLVTGEGDGYTF. The chain uses TRBV20-1 and TRBJ1-2; TRBD1 agrees at 8 bases. The CDR3 loop spans 16 amino acids. Per the germline V gene, CDR1 is DFQATT and CDR2 is SNEGSKA (reference sequence). V gave up 0 bases and J gave up 6 bases; unmatched junction bases: 12.

At least ten counts were recorded for this clonotype. The chain has TRBV11-2 and TRBJ2-2, with 14 nucleotides matching TRBD2. Germline V gene lookup returns CDR1 SGHAT and CDR2 FQNNGV. With V trimmed by 3 bases and J by 6 bases, 3 bases remained unmatched. This CDR3 is 16 amino acids long. The CDR3 DNA sequence: TGTGCCAGCAGCTTTGGGACTAGCGGGAGTTCCGGGGAGCTGTTTTTT. Its protein product is CASSFGTSGSSGELFF.

This clonotype appeared many times. The gene calls are TRBV6-1 and TRBJ1-1, with 8 bases lining up with TRBD1. Germline loops: CDR1 MNHNS, CDR2 SASEGT. There are 15 residues in the CDR3. The J segment lost 1 base and the V segment lost 4 bases, leaving 5 bases of the junction unmatched. This CDR3 is CASSVGQGKNTEAFF. The CDR3 bases are TGTGCCAGCAGTGTTGGACAGGGAAAGAACACTGAAGCTTTCTTT.

This clonotype occurred many times. The chain employs TRBV7-2 and TRBJ1-3; 7 bases agree with TRBD1. The CDR3 loop spans 17 amino acids. V lost 0 bases to trimming and J lost 0 bases; unmatched junction nucleotides: 5. CDR1 SGHTA and CDR2 FQGNSA come from the germline V gene. In DNA form, the CDR3 reads TGTGCCAGCAGCTTAGCGGAGACAGGGACCTCTGGAAACACCATATATTTT. Translating it yields CASSLAETGTSGNTIYF.

The chain employs TRBV29-1 and TRBJ2-3; 10 bases fit TRBD2. CDR1 and CDR2 from the germline V gene are SQVTM and ANQGSEA. This CDR3 region has 14 residues. The V segment lost 4 bases and the J segment 5 bases; nucleotides outside the gene matches: 6. The CDR3 sequence: CSVGILAGEDTQYF. The DNA for the CDR3 is TGCAGCGTTGGGATCCTAGCGGGGGAAGATACGCAGTATTTT.

This clonotype was seen a few times. The chain couples TRBV27 to TRBJ1-2; D is ambiguous. With 4 bases removed from V and 1 base from J, the gap between germline ends came to 10 bases. From germline, CDR1 is MNHEY and CDR2 SMNVEV (reference sequence). The CDR3 runs to 14 residues. As DNA, the CDR3 is TGTGCCAGCAGTTCCGAGGGAATTAACTATGGCTACACCTTC. This codes for CASSSEGINYGYTF.

The chain joins TRBV7-9 to TRBJ2-2, with D possibly TRBD1 on 6 matching bases. Germline CDR1 SEHNR, CDR2 FQNEAQ (reference sequence). The V end was cut by 5 bases, the J end by 4 bases, with 17 bases between. The CDR3 contains 16 residues. DNA of the CDR3: TGTGCCAGCAGCCCCAGGGGCCCAGGAGTCACCGGGGAGCTGTTTTTT. Encoded protein: CASSPRGPGVTGELFF.